This TCR beta chain was sequenced for a study of blood T cell repertoires in COVID-19. Across the whole study: The samples span acute and convalescent COVID-19 from the United States, Italy and Spain. Sample material is recorded as cDNA or gDNA derived from T cells, B-cell-depleted T cells, or PBMCs.

Generated by immunoSEQ multiplex PCR, the TCRdb table keeps only in-frame clones and is missing some. The sample consists of some 260,000 clones, approximately 86% of them appearing once. This CDR3 region has 16 residues. The germline CDR1 and CDR2 sequences are MGHDK and SYGVNS. Trimming took off 0 bases at V and 6 bases at J, with 14 bases between the two ends. Participant age was roughly 18 to 95 years, and participants resided in 25 or so US areas. Material for sequencing was PBMCs or T cells enriched from blood (not recorded which). This receptor was taken from a woman in her thirties with acute COVID-19. The V and J genes are TRBV25-1 and TRBJ1-4; possibly TRBD1 for D (6 bases). The CDR3 DNA follows: TGTGCCAGCAGTGAATACACAGGGCGCTCCCATGAAAAACTGTTTTTT. The encoded protein is CASSEYTGRSHEKLFF.